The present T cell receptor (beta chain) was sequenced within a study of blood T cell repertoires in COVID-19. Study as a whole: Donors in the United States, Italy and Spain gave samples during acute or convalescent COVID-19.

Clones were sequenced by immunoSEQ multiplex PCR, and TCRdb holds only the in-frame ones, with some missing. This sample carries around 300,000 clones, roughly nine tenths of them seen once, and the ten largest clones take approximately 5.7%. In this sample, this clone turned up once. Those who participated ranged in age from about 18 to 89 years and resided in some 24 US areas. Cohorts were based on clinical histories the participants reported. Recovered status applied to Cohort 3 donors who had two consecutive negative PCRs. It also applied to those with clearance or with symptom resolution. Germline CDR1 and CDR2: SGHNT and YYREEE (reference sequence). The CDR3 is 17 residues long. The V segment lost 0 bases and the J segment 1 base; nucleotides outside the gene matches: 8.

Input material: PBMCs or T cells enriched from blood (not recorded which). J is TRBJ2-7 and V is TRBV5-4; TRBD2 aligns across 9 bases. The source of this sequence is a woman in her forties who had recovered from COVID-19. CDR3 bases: TGTGCCAGCAGCTTGGTCAAGACTAGCGGAGGTTCCTACGAGCAGTACTTC. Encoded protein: CASSLVKTSGGSYEQYF.